This is a list of T cell receptor beta chains from one sample in a study of cytomegalovirus exposure and HLA in healthy donors. Assay: immunoSEQ multiplex PCR; the TCRdb copy retains only in-frame clones and omits some. The table records around 140,000 clones, roughly 80% of them present only once. Sequencing was done on a sample of PBMCs. Receptors originate from a woman in her twenties or thirties in good health and CMV-seronegative. Each CDR3 is given with its conserved first and last residue. The D gene is left open where the match is weak. Expanded clones get a size class; other rows say once, few or many, or leave the size out.

TRBD2	.	TRBJ2-1	TRBV11-3	CASSLRLAGDGSEQFF	TGTGCCAGCAGCTTAAGACTAGCGGGGGACGGGAGTGAGCAGTTCTTC
TRBD1	.	TRBJ1-3	TRBV27	CASSYPFRTGGDGNTIYF	TGTGCCAGCAGTTACCCATTCCGGACAGGGGGCGACGGAAACACCATATATTTT
TRBD1	.	TRBJ2-7	TRBV6-1	CASTRGTGANEQYF	TGTGCCAGCACCAGGGGGACCGGGGCGAACGAGCAGTACTTC
.	once	TRBJ1-2	TRBV2	CASSSWQSNYGYTF	TGTGCCAGCAGTAGTTGGCAGTCGAACTATGGCTACACCTTC
.	.	TRBJ2-3	TRBV7-9	CASSPTGLGTDTQYF	TGTGCCAGCAGCCCCACAGGGTTGGGGACAGATACGCAGTATTTT
.	.	TRBJ2-2	TRBV7-8	CASSRTVNTGELFF	TGTGCCAGCAGCCGGACTGTGAACACCGGGGAGCTGTTTTTT
TRBD1	once	TRBJ2-7	TRBV7-9	CASSSWDREILEQYF	TGTGCCAGCAGCTCATGGGACAGGGAGATTCTCGAGCAGTACTTC
.	.	TRBJ1-5	TRBV27	CAIGGYSNQPQHF	TGTGCCATCGGGGGTTATAGCAATCAGCCCCAGCATTTT
TRBD1	.	TRBJ2-5	TRBV2	CASKGTVHQETQYF	TGTGCCAGCAAGGGGACAGTGCACCAAGAGACCCAGTACTTC
TRBD2	few	TRBJ2-3	TRBV11-2	CASSSPINLAATDTQYF	TGTGCCAGCAGCTCCCCTATTAATCTAGCGGCCACAGATACGCAGTATTTT
.	.	TRBJ2-2	TRBV5-4	CASSLGGLNTGELFF	TGTGCCAGCAGCTTGGGCGGTTTGAACACCGGGGAGCTGTTTTTT
.	.	TRBJ1-5	TRBV7-9	CASSSRTPGGPNQPQHF	TGTGCCAGCAGCTCCCGGACTCCCGGAGGCCCTAATCAGCCCCAGCATTTT
.	.	TRBJ2-1	TRBV7-9	CASSQGDFYNEQFF	TGTGCCAGCAGCCAGGGGGACTTCTACAATGAGCAGTTCTTC
.	.	TRBJ1-2	TRBV6-5	CASSNGGVGYTF	TGTGCCAGCAGCAACGGGGGGGTTGGCTACACCTTC
TRBD2	.	TRBJ2-1	TRBV4-2	CASSQDGLAGVVRSGDEQFF	TGTGCCAGCAGCCAAGATGGGCTAGCGGGAGTGGTGCGTAGTGGTGATGAGCAGTTCTTC
.	once	TRBJ2-1	TRBV4-1	CASSRPGSGDNEQFF	TGCGCCAGCAGCCGCCCCGGGAGTGGGGACAATGAGCAGTTCTTC
TRBD1	.	TRBJ1-2	TRBV7-6	CASSTGQGAGGYTF	TGTGCCAGCAGCACGGGACAGGGGGCCGGTGGCTACACCTTC
TRBD1	few	TRBJ1-6	TRBV6-6	CASSYTLPGQGPLHF	TGTGCCAGCAGTTACACACTCCCGGGACAGGGACCCCTCCACTTT
.	once	TRBJ1-2	TRBV14	CASSQDFGYGYTF	TGTGCCAGCAGCCAAGATTTCGGCTATGGCTACACCTTC
.	.	TRBJ2-5	TRBV4-1	CASSQEPGIVETQYF	TGCGCCAGCAGCCAAGAACCGGGGATCGTTGAGACCCAGTACTTC
.	.	TRBJ2-7	TRBV5-1	CASSLNPVYEQYF	TGCGCCAGCAGCTTAAATCCGGTATACGAGCAGTACTTC
.	.	TRBJ2-1	TRBV6-5	CASSYSRGNEQFF	TGTGCCAGCAGTTACTCCAGGGGAAATGAGCAGTTCTTC
.	.	TRBJ1-6	TRBV27	CASSLSGEGQNSPLHF	TGTGCCAGCAGTTTAAGCGGGGAGGGCCAAAATTCACCCCTCCACTTT
.	.	TRBJ1-1	TRBV7-9	CASSLGGGTEAFF	TGTGCCAGCAGCTTGGGAGGGGGCACTGAAGCTTTCTTT